This T cell receptor beta chain was identified during a study of low-dose radiotherapy and immunotherapy resistance in tumors (dated by TCRdb to 2022 to 2024). With respect to the entire study: In Cohort 1, each fraction delivered 0.5 Gy every 2 weeks, and the prescribed total PTV dose was 6.5 Gy. Cohort 2 received 1 Gy per fraction every two weeks, with a total of 13 Gy over 26 weeks. Nivolumab and ipilimumab were both given intravenously, with nivolumab at a 240 mg flat dose every two weeks and ipilimumab at 1 mg/kg every six weeks. Cyclophosphamide 200 mg/m2 was administered intravenously every two weeks, one day before each radiation and immunotherapy administration. Aspirin 300 mg was taken orally once daily by patients for four cycles, starting on cycle 1 day 1. No randomization into treatment groups was done for the people taking part in the trial. Eight patients were included in the translational analysis, namely three from the first dose cohort plus the first five from the second dose cohort.

Sequencing was carried out with an Illumina HiSeq 2500. First-strand cDNA was synthesized using Superscript III and a set of TRAV- and TRBV-specific primers, so that both TCRalpha and TCRbeta chains were covered. TCRs were amplified with Phusion for approximately 19 PCR cycles using a constant-region primer together with the adapter attached to the V primers. The isolated mRNA was amplified using the MessageAmp II aRNA Amplification Kit, with in vitro transcription performed for around 16 hours at 37 degrees C. mRNA for TCR sequencing was isolated with the Dynabeads mRNA DIRECT Purification Kit. A second roughly 25-cycle Phusion PCR added indexed Illumina adapters, and products were purified with AMPure XP beads. The paper's data handling went like this. Using custom Perl scripts, TCR sequences that encoded the same protein were pooled, out-of-frame sequences were dropped, and the abundance of each clonotype was calculated. The analysis excluded TCR sequences that were supported by just one read. Among the metrics used to describe the repertoires were Shannon entropy, Gini index, clonality, richness, and the frequency of TCRs shared between repertoires. TCRdb reanalyzed the raw reads on its own, using fastp at Q25 for trimming and MiXCR for clone calling, and kept in-frame beta chains. Rows with a matching CDR3 protein are joined into one entry that keeps the most common DNA and genes. TCRdb's processing, not the authors' own work, is the source of the V and J calls. Recorded for this sample are more than 50,000 distinct CDR3 sequences; about 23% of them occurred a single time. Less than 7.5% of the sample rests with the top ten.

The time point label, read with the paper, signifies: after trial treatment. The intended sense of this specimen's treatment or condition label: LDRT plus nivolumab, ipilimumab, low-dose cyclophosphamide and aspirin (RACIN trial). The donors took part in RACIN, a single-arm, phase I, dose-escalation trial that combined nivolumab, ipilimumab, aspirin, low-dose cyclophosphamide and low-dose radiotherapy. Patients were eligible if they had advanced solid tumors that were TIL-negative. This clonotype has a count of ten or more. The specificity of this receptor is unknown. Qualities for individual bases were not recorded, and no much larger clone is one base off. Including cysteine and phenylalanine, the CDR3 has 16 amino acids. Only the CDR3 part of the read is kept: 48 bases, read in frame from the first base.

This clonotype was sampled from a male donor with prostate cancer. The sequence joins TRBV1 to TRBJ2-3; the table calls TRBD1, which could not be checked here. TRBV1 is an annotated pseudogene. Sequenced material: PBMCs, taken after low-dose radiotherapy plus immunotherapy. The DNA reads TGCGCCAGCAGCCAAATGCCGGGACAGGGGGCAGATACGCAGTATTTT. Protein translation: CASSQMPGQGADTQYF.